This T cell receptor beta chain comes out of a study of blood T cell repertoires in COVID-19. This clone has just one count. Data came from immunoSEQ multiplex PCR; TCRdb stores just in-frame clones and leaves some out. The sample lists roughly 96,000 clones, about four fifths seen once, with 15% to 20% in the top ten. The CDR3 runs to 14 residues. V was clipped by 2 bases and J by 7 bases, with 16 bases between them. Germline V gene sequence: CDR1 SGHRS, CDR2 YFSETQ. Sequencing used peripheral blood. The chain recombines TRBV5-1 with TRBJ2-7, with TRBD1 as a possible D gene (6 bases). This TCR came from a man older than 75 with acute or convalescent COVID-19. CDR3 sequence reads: CASSFRTDSPEQYF. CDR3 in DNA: TGCGCCAGCAGCTTCCGGACGGACAGTCCGGAGCAGTACTTC.